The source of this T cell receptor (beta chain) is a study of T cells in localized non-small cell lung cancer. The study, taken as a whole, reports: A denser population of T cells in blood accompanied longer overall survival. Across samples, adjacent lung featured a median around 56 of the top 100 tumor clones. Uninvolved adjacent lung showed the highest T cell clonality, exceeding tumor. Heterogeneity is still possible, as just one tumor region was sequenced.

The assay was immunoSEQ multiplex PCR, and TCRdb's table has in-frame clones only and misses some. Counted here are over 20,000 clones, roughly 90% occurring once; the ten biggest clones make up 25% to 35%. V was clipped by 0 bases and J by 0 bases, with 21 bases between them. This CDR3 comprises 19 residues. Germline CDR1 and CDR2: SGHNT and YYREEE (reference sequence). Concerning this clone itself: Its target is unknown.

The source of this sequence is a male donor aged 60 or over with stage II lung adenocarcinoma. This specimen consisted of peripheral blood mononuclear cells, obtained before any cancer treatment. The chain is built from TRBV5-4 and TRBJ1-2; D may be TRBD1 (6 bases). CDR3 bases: TGTGCCAGCAGCTTGGACGCGGGGGGCAACACACCCTCTAACTATGGCTACACCTTC. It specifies CASSLDAGGNTPSNYGYTF.